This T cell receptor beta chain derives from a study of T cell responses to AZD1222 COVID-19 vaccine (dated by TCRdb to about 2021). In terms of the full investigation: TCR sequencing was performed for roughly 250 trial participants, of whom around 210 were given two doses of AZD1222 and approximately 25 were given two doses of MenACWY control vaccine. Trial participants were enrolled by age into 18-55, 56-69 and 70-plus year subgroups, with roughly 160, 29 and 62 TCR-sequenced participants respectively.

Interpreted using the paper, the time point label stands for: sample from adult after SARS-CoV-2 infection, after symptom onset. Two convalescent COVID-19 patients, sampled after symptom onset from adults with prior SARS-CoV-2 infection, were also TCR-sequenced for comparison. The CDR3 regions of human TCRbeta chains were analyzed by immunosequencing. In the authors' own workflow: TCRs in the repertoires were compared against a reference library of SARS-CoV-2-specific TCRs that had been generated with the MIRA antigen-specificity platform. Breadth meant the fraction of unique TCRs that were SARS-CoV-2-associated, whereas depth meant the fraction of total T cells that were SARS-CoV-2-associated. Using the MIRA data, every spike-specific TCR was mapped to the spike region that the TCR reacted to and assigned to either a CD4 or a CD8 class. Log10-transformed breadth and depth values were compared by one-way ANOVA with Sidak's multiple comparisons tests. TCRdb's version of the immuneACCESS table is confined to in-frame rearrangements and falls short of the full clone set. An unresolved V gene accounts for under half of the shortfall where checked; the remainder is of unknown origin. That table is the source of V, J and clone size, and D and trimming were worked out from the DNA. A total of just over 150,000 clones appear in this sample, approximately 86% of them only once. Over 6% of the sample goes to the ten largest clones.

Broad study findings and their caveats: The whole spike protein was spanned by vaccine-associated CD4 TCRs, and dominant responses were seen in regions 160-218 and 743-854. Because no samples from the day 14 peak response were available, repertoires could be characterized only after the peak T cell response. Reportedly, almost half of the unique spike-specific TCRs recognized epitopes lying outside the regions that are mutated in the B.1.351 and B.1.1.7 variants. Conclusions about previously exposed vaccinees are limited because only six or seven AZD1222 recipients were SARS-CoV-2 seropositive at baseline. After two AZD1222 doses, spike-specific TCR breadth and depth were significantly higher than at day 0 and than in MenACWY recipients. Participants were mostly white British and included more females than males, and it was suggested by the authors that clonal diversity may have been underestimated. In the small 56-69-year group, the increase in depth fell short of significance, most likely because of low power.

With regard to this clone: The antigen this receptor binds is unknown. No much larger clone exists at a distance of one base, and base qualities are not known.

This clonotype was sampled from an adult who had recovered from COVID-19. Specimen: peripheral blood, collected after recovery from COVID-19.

The base sequence is TGTGCCAGCAGCCCGACTAGCGGGAGGTCCTACGAGCAGTACTTC. Its translation is CASSPTSGRSYEQYF. The chain was built from TRBV9 and TRBJ2-7, with 13 bases matching TRBD2. V trim: 4 bases; J trim: 1 base; unmatched bases: 2. CDR1 and CDR2 (SGDLS, YYNGEE) derive from the germline V gene. There are 15 amino acids in the CDR3, from cysteine to phenylalanine inclusive. Left in the record is the CDR3 DNA by itself, 45 bases read in frame from the first base.